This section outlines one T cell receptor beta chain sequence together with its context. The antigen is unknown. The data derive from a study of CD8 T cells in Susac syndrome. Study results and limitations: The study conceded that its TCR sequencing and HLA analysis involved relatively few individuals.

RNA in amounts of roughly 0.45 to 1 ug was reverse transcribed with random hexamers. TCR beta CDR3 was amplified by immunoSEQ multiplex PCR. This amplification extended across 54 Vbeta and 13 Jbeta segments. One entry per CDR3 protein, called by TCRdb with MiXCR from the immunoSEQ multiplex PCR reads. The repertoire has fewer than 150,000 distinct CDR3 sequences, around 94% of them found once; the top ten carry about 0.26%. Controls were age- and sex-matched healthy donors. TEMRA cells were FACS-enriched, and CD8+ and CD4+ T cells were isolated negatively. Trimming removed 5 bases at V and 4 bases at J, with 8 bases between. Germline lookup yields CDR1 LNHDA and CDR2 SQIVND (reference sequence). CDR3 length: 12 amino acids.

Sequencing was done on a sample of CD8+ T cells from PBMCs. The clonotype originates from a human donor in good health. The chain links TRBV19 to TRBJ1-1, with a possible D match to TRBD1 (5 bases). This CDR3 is CASSAGPTEAFF. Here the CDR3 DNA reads TGTGCCAGTAGTGCAGGGCCCACTGAAGCTTTCTTT.